These T cell receptor beta chains were read from a single sample in a study of response to subunit inactivated influenza vaccine. TCRdb reprocessed the RT-PCR reads with MiXCR, giving one entry per CDR3 protein. The table has about 240,000 distinct CDR3 sequences, about 12% seen once. Sequenced material: non-naive T cells sorted from PBMCs, taken approximately 15 days before vaccination. These TCRs come from a man aged 50 to 59 who received an inactivated influenza vaccine. The CDR3 runs from the conserved cysteine through the conserved F or W. The order of the fields is J gene, D gene, clone size, CDR3 length, V gene, CDR3 protein, CDR3 DNA. A D gene is named only where the DNA matches it firmly. Only part of the rows carry a size: once, few, many, or a class if the clone is expanded.

J: TRBJ2-5; D: .; size: .; length: 15; V: TRBV27; CDR3: CASSLRSTTKETQYF; DNA: TGTGCCAGCAGTTTACGGTCAACTACTAAAGAGACCCAGTACTTC
J: TRBJ1-1; D: .; size: .; length: 15; V: TRBV6-2/TRBV6-3; CDR3: CASSYSALMNTEAFF; DNA: TGTGCCAGCAGTTACTCAGCACTTATGAACACTGAAGCTTTCTTT
J: TRBJ2-7; D: .; size: few; length: 15; V: TRBV5-1; CDR3: CASSQWAGLGYEQYF; DNA: TGCGCCAGCAGCCAGTGGGCCGGGCTAGGATACGAGCAGTACTTC
J: TRBJ2-5; D: TRBD2; size: few; length: 16; V: TRBV20-1; CDR3: CSAASSGGASQETQYF; DNA: TGCAGTGCCGCAAGTAGCGGGGGGGCTTCACAAGAGACCCAGTACTTC
J: TRBJ1-2; D: TRBD1; size: few; length: 13; V: TRBV27; CDR3: CASSFRTGYGYTF; DNA: TGTGCCAGCAGTTTCAGGACAGGTTATGGCTACACCTTC
J: TRBJ2-7; D: TRBD1; size: .; length: 15; V: TRBV7-6; CDR3: CASSPRTGGGAEQYF; DNA: TGTGCCAGCAGCCCTCGGACAGGGGGCGGGGCCGAGCAGTACTTC
J: TRBJ1-2; D: .; size: many; length: 14; V: TRBV7-9; CDR3: CASSLGVGNYGYTF; DNA: TGTGCCAGCAGCTTGGGCGTAGGGAACTATGGCTACACCTTC
J: TRBJ2-1; D: .; size: many; length: 15; V: TRBV4-3; CDR3: CASSQGRGQYNEQFF; DNA: TGCGCCAGCAGCCAGGGTCGAGGACAGTACAATGAGCAGTTCTTC
J: TRBJ2-3; D: .; size: .; length: 17; V: TRBV7-2; CDR3: CASSLLQSLAGTDTQYF; DNA: TGTGCCAGCAGCTTACTCCAGAGCTTAGCGGGCACAGATACGCAGTATTTT
J: TRBJ2-5; D: .; size: .; length: 15; V: TRBV7-2; CDR3: CASSSNRDLGETQYF; DNA: TGTGCCAGCAGCTCAAACAGGGATTTAGGGGAGACCCAGTACTTC
J: TRBJ2-1; D: TRBD2; size: few; length: 16; V: TRBV20-1; CDR3: CSAREGLAGGYNEQFF; DNA: TGCAGTGCAAGAGAGGGACTAGCGGGGGGGTACAATGAGCAGTTCTTC
J: TRBJ1-5; D: .; size: .; length: 17; V: TRBV7-8; CDR3: CASSLARRYNSNQPQHF; DNA: TGTGCCAGCAGCTTAGCGCGTAGGTACAATAGCAATCAGCCCCAGCATTTT
J: TRBJ2-1; D: TRBD1; size: .; length: 15; V: TRBV14; CDR3: CASSQGIGGHNEQFF; DNA: TGTGCCAGCAGCCAGGGAATAGGGGGCCACAATGAGCAGTTCTTC
J: TRBJ1-2; D: TRBD1; size: many; length: 13; V: TRBV20-1; CDR3: CSARTGADYGYTF; DNA: TGCAGTGCGCGTACAGGGGCCGACTATGGCTACACCTTC
J: TRBJ2-1; D: TRBD2; size: many; length: 14; V: TRBV3-1; CDR3: CASSLSGGPNEQFF; DNA: TGTGCCAGCAGCCTAAGCGGGGGGCCCAATGAGCAGTTCTTC
J: TRBJ2-7; D: .; size: few; length: 13; V: TRBV13; CDR3: CASSSRVHYEQYF; DNA: TGTGCCAGCAGCTCCAGGGTCCACTACGAGCAGTACTTC
J: TRBJ2-1; D: .; size: many; length: 15; V: TRBV20-1; CDR3: CSASLLATSYNEQFF; DNA: TGCAGTGCTAGCCTTCTAGCGACCTCCTACAATGAGCAGTTCTTC
J: TRBJ1-5; D: .; size: .; length: 16; V: TRBV3-1; CDR3: CASSQEAQGPDQPQHF; DNA: TGTGCCAGCAGCCAAGAAGCGCAGGGCCCTGATCAGCCCCAGCATTTT
J: TRBJ2-1; D: .; size: many; length: 16; V: TRBV20-1; CDR3: CSARDVRRDQYNEQFF; DNA: TGCAGTGCTAGAGATGTTAGGAGGGATCAATACAATGAGCAGTTCTTC
J: TRBJ1-5; D: TRBD1; size: .; length: 15; V: TRBV12-3/TRBV12-4; CDR3: CASSLRSGQGQPQHF; DNA: TGTGCCAGCAGTTTAAGGTCGGGACAGGGACAGCCCCAGCATTTT
J: TRBJ1-2; D: .; size: many; length: 16; V: TRBV6-2/TRBV6-3; CDR3: CASTHLGRGTRYGYTF; DNA: TGTGCCAGCACCCATCTTGGCAGGGGTACCCGCTATGGCTACACCTTC
J: TRBJ2-3; D: TRBD2; size: many; length: 15; V: TRBV11-2; CDR3: CASSLGASGSHTQYF; DNA: TGTGCCAGCAGCTTAGGAGCTAGCGGGAGTCATACGCAGTATTTT
J: TRBJ2-3; D: TRBD2; size: few; length: 20; V: TRBV4-2; CDR3: CASSLEGTSGGTTSTDTQYF; DNA: TGTGCCAGCAGCCTAGAAGGGACTAGCGGGGGGACCACAAGCACAGATACGCAGTATTTT
J: TRBJ2-5; D: .; size: few; length: 12; V: TRBV3-1; CDR3: CASSQNSETQYF; DNA: TGTGCCAGCAGCCAAAATTCGGAGACCCAGTACTTC
J: TRBJ2-5; D: TRBD2; size: few; length: 16; V: TRBV10-2; CDR3: CASSVSSGGAMKTQYF; DNA: TGCGCCAGCAGTGTTTCTAGCGGGGGGGCTATGAAGACCCAGTACTTC
J: TRBJ2-6; D: TRBD1; size: medium-sized; length: 15; V: TRBV18; CDR3: CASSNDRAGANVLTF; DNA: TGTGCCAGCTCAAACGACAGGGCTGGGGCCAACGTCCTGACTTTC
J: TRBJ2-5; D: TRBD2; size: many; length: 15; V: TRBV20-1; CDR3: CSARGQAGVSETQYF; DNA: TGCAGTGCTAGAGGGCAAGCGGGAGTTTCAGAGACCCAGTACTTC
J: TRBJ2-4; D: TRBD2; size: many; length: 16; V: TRBV6-2/TRBV6-3; CDR3: CASSKTSGRAKNIQYF; DNA: TGTGCCAGCAGTAAGACTAGCGGGAGGGCCAAAAACATTCAGTACTTC
J: TRBJ2-3; D: .; size: many; length: 15; V: TRBV7-9; CDR3: CASSLALGSTDTQYF; DNA: TGTGCCAGCAGCTTAGCGCTGGGGAGCACAGATACGCAGTATTTT
J: TRBJ2-2; D: TRBD1; size: .; length: 16; V: TRBV24-1; CDR3: CATSDPGQGATGELFF; DNA: TGTGCCACCAGTGATCCAGGACAGGGGGCGACCGGGGAGCTGTTTTTT
J: TRBJ2-2; D: .; size: many; length: 13; V: TRBV10-3; CDR3: CAISEGPTGELFF; DNA: TGTGCCATCAGTGAGGGCCCCACCGGGGAGCTGTTTTTT
J: TRBJ2-1; D: .; size: many; length: 12; V: TRBV7-2; CDR3: CASSPQKNEQFF; DNA: TGTGCCAGCAGCCCCCAGAAAAATGAGCAGTTCTTC
J: TRBJ2-7; D: TRBD1; size: many; length: 13; V: TRBV27; CDR3: CASSWGQGYEQYF; DNA: TGTGCCAGCAGTTGGGGACAGGGGTACGAGCAGTACTTC
J: TRBJ2-7; D: TRBD2; size: many; length: 15; V: TRBV9; CDR3: CASSAMGGSVSEQYF; DNA: TGTGCCAGCAGCGCCATGGGGGGGAGTGTCTCCGAGCAGTACTTC
J: TRBJ2-7; D: TRBD1; size: few; length: 15; V: TRBV28; CDR3: CASSFGGTGVYEQYF; DNA: TGTGCCAGCAGTTTCGGGGGGACAGGGGTTTACGAGCAGTACTTC
J: TRBJ2-3; D: .; size: few; length: 15; V: TRBV5-1; CDR3: CASSPRVRETDTQYF; DNA: TGCGCCAGCAGCCCCCGGGTGAGGGAAACAGATACGCAGTATTTT
J: TRBJ2-5; D: .; size: many; length: 14; V: TRBV7-8; CDR3: CASSPGTYQETQYF; DNA: TGTGCCAGCAGCCCCGGGACCTACCAAGAGACCCAGTACTTC
J: TRBJ2-3; D: TRBD1; size: many; length: 16; V: TRBV27; CDR3: CASSLKGTGSAYTQYF; DNA: TGTGCCAGCAGTTTGAAGGGGACAGGGTCTGCCTATACGCAGTATTTT
J: TRBJ1-3; D: .; size: few; length: 15; V: TRBV5-6; CDR3: CASSPTKELVDTIYF; DNA: TGTGCCAGCAGCCCAACAAAGGAGTTGGTAGACACCATATATTTT
J: TRBJ2-5; D: TRBD2; size: .; length: 16; V: TRBV5-4; CDR3: CASSPGHGGSEETQYF; DNA: TGTGCCAGCAGCCCAGGGCATGGCGGGAGCGAAGAGACCCAGTACTTC
J: TRBJ1-5; D: .; size: .; length: 13; V: TRBV28; CDR3: CASSLGHNQPQHF; DNA: TGTGCCAGCAGTCTGGGCCACAATCAGCCCCAGCATTTT
J: TRBJ1-1; D: TRBD1; size: .; length: 15; V: TRBV20-1; CDR3: CSARDGGRGQAEAFF; DNA: TGCAGTGCTAGAGATGGGGGCAGGGGGCAGGCTGAAGCTTTCTTT
J: TRBJ2-1; D: .; size: once; length: 13; V: TRBV20-1; CDR3: CSARDDAYNEQFF; DNA: TGCAGTGCTAGAGATGACGCCTACAATGAGCAGTTCTTC